These 11 T cell receptor beta chains share one sample of origin, sequenced in a study of CD8 T cells in Susac syndrome. With random hexamers, roughly 0.45 to 1 ug RNA was reverse transcribed. TCRdb called the immunoSEQ multiplex PCR reads again in MiXCR, with one record for every CDR3 protein. The repertoire holds 50,000 to 65,000 distinct CDR3 sequences, with more than 90% as singletons. Sequenced: CD8+ T cells from PBMCs. Receptors originate from a human donor in good health.

The chain combines TRBV2 with TRBJ1-2; 8 bases align to TRBD1. With 8 bases clipped from V and 4 bases from J, the junction kept 6 bases outside the gene matches. CDR3 size: 13 residues. Germline loops: CDR1 SNHLY, CDR2 FYNNEI. The CDR3 spells CASGDRGVYGYTF. CDR3 DNA sequence: TGTGCCAGCGGCGACAGGGGAGTCTATGGCTACACCTTC.

CDR3 amino acids: CASSYSEELAKNIQYF. In nucleotides, the CDR3 is TGTGCCAGCAGTTACTCGGAAGAACTAGCCAAAAACATTCAGTACTTC. The rearrangement uses TRBV6-5 and TRBJ2-4; the D is unclear. Trimming took off 0 bases at V and 0 bases at J, with 9 bases between the two ends. Germline CDR1 reads MNHEY; CDR2 reads SVGAGI. This CDR3 comprises 16 residues.

The J gene is TRBJ2-7, the V gene TRBV7-9, with D unresolved. V gave up 5 bases and J gave up 6 bases, with 11 bases separating them. This CDR3 comprises 12 residues. Germline V gene lookup returns CDR1 SEHNR and CDR2 FQNEAQ (reference sequence). CDR3 sequence reads: CASSVTSVEQYF. The DNA for the CDR3 is TGTGCCAGCAGCGTCACTTCGGTCGAGCAGTACTTC.

V gene TRBV11-2 combines with J gene TRBJ1-4; D gene uncertain. V was shortened by 4 bases and J by 7 bases, with 16 bases between the two germline ends. Germline V gene sequence: CDR1 SGHAT, CDR2 FQNNGV. The CDR3 has 15 amino acids. CDR3 sequence: CASSSGRTAFEKLFF. Written as DNA, the CDR3 is TGTGCCAGCAGCTCCGGCCGGACGGCGTTTGAAAAACTGTTTTTT.

A few counts support this clonotype. This rearrangement joins TRBV3-1 to TRBJ2-5; D perhaps matches TRBD1 (7 bases). The CDR3 is made up of 16 amino acids. The V gene's germline CDR1 is LGHDT and CDR2 YNNKEL (reference sequence). V was clipped by 5 bases and J by 2 bases, with 18 bases between them. The DNA of the CDR3 is TGTGCCAGCAGCTCTACTGGAGGGGGCTTACAAGAGACCCAGTACTTC. It specifies CASSSTGGGLQETQYF.

Here the CDR3 reads CASSWVAEGTYEQFF. CDR3 bases: TGTGCCAGCAGTTGGGTAGCGGAGGGAACGTACGAGCAGTTCTTC. This chain joins TRBV6-5 and TRBJ2-1, with D maybe TRBD2 (6 bases). The CDR3 contains 15 residues. The V end was cut by 4 bases, the J end by 10 bases, with 20 bases between. CDR1 and CDR2 (germline): MNHEY, SVGAGI.

The chain couples TRBV12-3 or TRBV12-4 to TRBJ2-7; 8 nucleotides align to TRBD2. This CDR3 is built from 15 residues. V gave up 3 bases and J gave up 3 bases; unmatched junction bases: 7. Here the CDR3 DNA reads TGTGCCAGCAGTTTCGGGACCGGGGGGGGCTACGAGCAGTACTTC. It is translated as CASSFGTGGGYEQYF.

This clonotype is a singleton in its sample. The chain has TRBV6-5 and TRBJ1-6, with no clear D. This CDR3 contains 13 residues. Germline CDR1 and CDR2: MNHEY and SVGAGI. V dropped 2 bases and J dropped 13 bases, with 12 bases sitting between them. The chain's CDR3 is CASSYLKAGPLHF. CDR3 coding DNA: TGTGCCAGCAGTTACCTCAAGGCAGGCCCCCTCCACTTT.

The chain joins TRBV19 to TRBJ2-7, with D perhaps given as TRBD1 or TRBD2 (5 bases each). In germline, CDR1 is LNHDA, CDR2 SQIVND (reference sequence). Deletions cut 3 bases from V and 0 bases from J, with 12 bases between. This CDR3 region has 15 residues. CDR3 loop: CASSMGYGASYEQYF. In DNA form, the CDR3 reads TGTGCCAGTAGTATGGGGTACGGGGCCTCCTACGAGCAGTACTTC.

The chain employs TRBV5-4 and TRBJ1-2; 7 nucleotides line up with TRBD1. The CDR3 runs 17 residues. The V segment lost 5 bases and the J segment 3 bases; nucleotides outside the gene matches: 16. Germline values: CDR1 SGHNT, CDR2 YYREEE (reference sequence). The DNA of the CDR3 is TGTGCCAGCAGTTATAGCCGGGAGGGGGCCGCGGACTATGGCTACACCTTC. This translates into CASSYSREGAADYGYTF.

The chain combines TRBV20-1 with TRBJ2-7; D perhaps matches TRBD2 (6 bases). V lost 0 bases and J 6 bases, leaving 12 bases between the germline ends. Germline V gene lookup returns CDR1 DFQATT and CDR2 SNEGSKA (reference sequence). This CDR3 contains 13 residues. This CDR3 reads CSARDLYGGEQYF. CDR3 in DNA: TGCAGTGCTAGAGATCTTTACGGGGGCGAGCAGTACTTC.